This is a list of T cell receptor beta chains from one sample in a study of CD8 T cells in Susac syndrome. Each CDR3 protein is one row after TCRdb ran MiXCR on the immunoSEQ multiplex PCR reads. Among around 90,000 distinct CDR3 sequences, around 96% were seen once, and the ten largest hold 0.55% to 0.75%. Input material: CD8+ T cells from PBMCs. These receptors all come from a human donor with Susac syndrome. Each CDR3 is given without its conserved first and last residue.

V: TRBV29-1
J: TRBJ2-3
CDR3: SIAGGAWDTQY

V: TRBV7-2
J: TRBJ2-5
CDR3: ASSPRQSEGETQY

V: TRBV9
J: TRBJ1-1
CDR3: ASSSPGQEAF

V: TRBV15
J: TRBJ1-2
CDR3: ATSRETGYYGYT

V: TRBV20-1
J: TRBJ2-7
CDR3: SASGGASYEQY

V: TRBV2
J: TRBJ1-2
CDR3: ASSAGQEASGYT

V: TRBV3-1
J: TRBJ2-5
CDR3: ASSQGLWGPD

V: TRBV7-2
J: TRBJ2-7
CDR3: ASSTFVGQGTYEQY

V: TRBV11-3
J: TRBJ1-6
CDR3: ASSYGQGPNSPLH

V: TRBV6-6
J: TRBJ2-7
CDR3: ASRQPPGQGPYEQY

V: TRBV27
J: TRBJ2-3
CDR3: ASSVSGGRSTDTQY

V: TRBV12-3/TRBV12-4
J: TRBJ1-1
CDR3: ASRTRGTEKNTEAF

V: TRBV25-1
J: TRBJ2-7
CDR3: ASSESPDREGAYEQY

V: TRBV20-1
J: TRBJ1-3
CDR3: SARDLNLERNTIY

V: TRBV20-1
J: TRBJ1-5
CDR3: SARDGTGGKGQPQH

V: TRBV30
J: TRBJ2-2
CDR3: AWGWGGELF

V: TRBV9
J: TRBJ2-7
CDR3: ASSVASGTYEQY

V: TRBV20-1
J: TRBJ2-2
CDR3: SARDREDTGELF

V: TRBV13
J: TRBJ2-1
CDR3: ASSLRAGGLNEQF